This is a list of T cell receptor beta chains from one sample in a study of OX40 agonist ivuxolimab in advanced cancers. The table came from immunoSEQ multiplex PCR; TCRdb's copy has only in-frame clones and leaves some out. The data show approximately 54,000 clones, around 93% seen once. The sample here was CD4+ or CD8+ T cells sorted from blood, taken in a trial of the OX40 agonist ivuxolimab. The receptors shown here come from an adult with an advanced solid tumor such as melanoma, head and neck, liver or kidney cancer. CDR3s include the opening cysteine and the closing phenylalanine or tryptophan. The D gene is left open where the match is weak. Not all rows give a size; the values are once, few, many and, for expanded clones, a class.

d_gene: .
abundance: .
v_gene: TRBV6-5
j_gene: TRBJ2-1
CDR3nt: TGTGCCAGCATCTTTTTGGGGGGCAATGAGCAGTTCTTC
CDR3aa: CASIFLGGNEQFF

d_gene: .
abundance: .
v_gene: TRBV4-3
j_gene: TRBJ2-3
CDR3nt: TGCGCCAGCAGCCATTCATACGGGAGCGGTACAGATACGCAGTATTTT
CDR3aa: CASSHSYGSGTDTQYF

d_gene: .
abundance: .
v_gene: TRBV15
j_gene: TRBJ2-1
CDR3nt: TGTGCCACCAGCAGAGATGAAGTTAGTTCCGCGGGTGAGCAGTTCTTC
CDR3aa: CATSRDEVSSAGEQFF

d_gene: TRBD1
abundance: .
v_gene: TRBV5-5
j_gene: TRBJ1-4
CDR3nt: TGTGCCAGCAGCGTGGGACAGGGGGATGAAAAACTGTTTTTT
CDR3aa: CASSVGQGDEKLFF

d_gene: .
abundance: once
v_gene: TRBV28
j_gene: TRBJ1-5
CDR3nt: TGTGCCAGCAGTTTCTGGGGCAGGGCGAGTCAGCCCCAGCATTTT
CDR3aa: CASSFWGRASQPQHF

d_gene: TRBD2
abundance: .
v_gene: TRBV4-2
j_gene: TRBJ2-2
CDR3nt: TGTGCCAGCAGCCAAGATTCCCTAGCGGGAGGGGCCGGGGAGCTGTTTTTT
CDR3aa: CASSQDSLAGGAGELFF

d_gene: .
abundance: .
v_gene: TRBV4-1
j_gene: TRBJ1-5
CDR3nt: TGCGCCAGCAGCCATGAAACGGGGGCAGTTTATCAGCCCCAGCATTTT
CDR3aa: CASSHETGAVYQPQHF

d_gene: TRBD1
abundance: .
v_gene: TRBV6-1
j_gene: TRBJ2-7
CDR3nt: TGTGCCAGCAGTGGGGGACAGGGGTTTTTCTACGAGCAGTACTTC
CDR3aa: CASSGGQGFFYEQYF

d_gene: .
abundance: .
v_gene: TRBV27
j_gene: TRBJ1-5
CDR3nt: TGTGCCAGCAGCCCCGCCAGGGCGCATCAGCCCCAGCATTTT
CDR3aa: CASSPARAHQPQHF

d_gene: TRBD2
abundance: .
v_gene: TRBV6-5
j_gene: TRBJ2-1
CDR3nt: TGTGCCAGCACCCTTACTAGCGGGGGTTACAATGAGCAGTTCTTC
CDR3aa: CASTLTSGGYNEQFF

d_gene: TRBD1
abundance: .
v_gene: TRBV11-1
j_gene: TRBJ2-1
CDR3nt: TGTGCCAGCAGCTCGGGACAGGGGGCTCAGAATGAGCAGTTCTTC
CDR3aa: CASSSGQGAQNEQFF

d_gene: .
abundance: .
v_gene: TRBV6-5
j_gene: TRBJ2-2
CDR3nt: TGTGCCAGCAGTGACTACACCGGGGAGCTGTTTTTT
CDR3aa: CASSDYTGELFF

d_gene: TRBD2
abundance: .
v_gene: TRBV11-1
j_gene: TRBJ2-7
CDR3nt: TGTGCCAGCAGCTTAAGCGGGAGGGCCACCTACGAGCAGTACTTC
CDR3aa: CASSLSGRATYEQYF

d_gene: TRBD1
abundance: .
v_gene: TRBV7-7
j_gene: TRBJ1-4
CDR3nt: TGTGCTAGCAGCTTAGGGACAGCCCTTAATGAAAAACTGTTTTTT
CDR3aa: CASSLGTALNEKLFF

d_gene: TRBD2
abundance: .
v_gene: TRBV27
j_gene: TRBJ2-7
CDR3nt: TGTGCCAGCAGTTCCCCACTTGTAGCGGGAGGAATATACGAGCAGTACTTC
CDR3aa: CASSSPLVAGGIYEQYF

d_gene: .
abundance: .
v_gene: TRBV28
j_gene: TRBJ2-1
CDR3nt: TGTGCCAGCAGTTTAACGGGCAGCAATGAGCAGTTCTTC
CDR3aa: CASSLTGSNEQFF

d_gene: .
abundance: .
v_gene: TRBV27
j_gene: TRBJ1-1
CDR3nt: TGTGCCAGCAGTTTCGCAGGAGACACTGAAGCTTTCTTT
CDR3aa: CASSFAGDTEAFF

d_gene: TRBD2
abundance: .
v_gene: TRBV6-6
j_gene: TRBJ2-2
CDR3nt: TGTGCCAGCAGTACGGGACTAGCGGCCGGGGAGCTGTTTTTT
CDR3aa: CASSTGLAAGELFF

d_gene: TRBD1
abundance: few
v_gene: TRBV4-2
j_gene: TRBJ2-7
CDR3nt: TGTGCCAGCAGCCAAGAAGGACAGGCCTACGAGCAGTACTTC
CDR3aa: CASSQEGQAYEQYF

d_gene: .
abundance: .
v_gene: TRBV9
j_gene: TRBJ2-3
CDR3nt: TGTGCCAGCAGCGCGGAGCCTCCCACAGATACGCAGTATTTT
CDR3aa: CASSAEPPTDTQYF

d_gene: .
abundance: .
v_gene: TRBV19
j_gene: TRBJ2-7
CDR3nt: TGTGCCAGTAAAACAGGGGGGGACGAGCAGTACTTC
CDR3aa: CASKTGGDEQYF

d_gene: TRBD2
abundance: .
v_gene: TRBV27
j_gene: TRBJ2-1
CDR3nt: TGTGCCAGCAGTTCCGGGACTAGCTCTGAGCAGTTCTTC
CDR3aa: CASSSGTSSEQFF

d_gene: TRBD1
abundance: .
v_gene: TRBV6-1
j_gene: TRBJ1-4
CDR3nt: TGTGCCAGCAGTGAAGGACAGGGTAATATCTATGAAAAACTGTTTTTT
CDR3aa: CASSEGQGNIYEKLFF

d_gene: .
abundance: .
v_gene: TRBV5-6
j_gene: TRBJ2-7
CDR3nt: TGTGCCAGCAGCTTGGCCGGGCAGGGTCTCTACGAGCAGTACTTC
CDR3aa: CASSLAGQGLYEQYF

d_gene: TRBD1
abundance: .
v_gene: TRBV19
j_gene: TRBJ1-2
CDR3nt: TGTGCCAGTCTTTATGGACAGGGAAACTATGGCTACACCTTC
CDR3aa: CASLYGQGNYGYTF

d_gene: TRBD2
abundance: .
v_gene: TRBV27
j_gene: TRBJ2-1
CDR3nt: TGTGCCAGCAGTTTTACTAGCGGCGAGCAGTTCTTC
CDR3aa: CASSFTSGEQFF

d_gene: .
abundance: .
v_gene: TRBV6-1
j_gene: TRBJ2-2
CDR3nt: TGTGCCAGCGCACTAGCCGGCGCCGGGGAGCTGTTTTTT
CDR3aa: CASALAGAGELFF

d_gene: .
abundance: .
v_gene: TRBV5-4
j_gene: TRBJ2-2
CDR3nt: TGTGCCAGCAGCACCCGGGCCGGGCGGATGTACACCGGGGAGCTGTTTTTT
CDR3aa: CASSTRAGRMYTGELFF